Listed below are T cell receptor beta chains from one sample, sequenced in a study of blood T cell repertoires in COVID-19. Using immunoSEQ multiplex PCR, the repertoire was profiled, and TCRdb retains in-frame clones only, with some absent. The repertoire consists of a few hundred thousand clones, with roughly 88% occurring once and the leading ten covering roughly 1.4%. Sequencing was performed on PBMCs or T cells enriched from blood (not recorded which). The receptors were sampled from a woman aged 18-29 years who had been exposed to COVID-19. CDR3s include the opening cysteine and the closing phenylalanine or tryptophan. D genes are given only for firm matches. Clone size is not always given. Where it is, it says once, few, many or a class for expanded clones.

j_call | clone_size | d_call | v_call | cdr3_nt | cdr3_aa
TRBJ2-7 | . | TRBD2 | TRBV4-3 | TGCGCCAGCAGCCAACGACTAGCGGGGGAGACTTACGAGCAGTACTTC | CASSQRLAGETYEQYF
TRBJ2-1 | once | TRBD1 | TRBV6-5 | TGTGCCAGCAGGGTAACAGGGGGCCATGAGCAGTTCTTC | CASRVTGGHEQFF
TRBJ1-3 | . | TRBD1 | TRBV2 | TGTGCCAGCAGTGAACCAGGACAGGGGCGGGCTGGAAACACCATATATTTT | CASSEPGQGRAGNTIYF
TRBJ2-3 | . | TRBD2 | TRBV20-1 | TGCAGTGCTAGTTCGGGACTAGGATTGGATACGCAGTATTTT | CSASSGLGLDTQYF
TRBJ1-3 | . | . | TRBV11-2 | TGTGCCAGCAGCCCAGGATTGCCCTCTGGAAACACCATATATTTT | CASSPGLPSGNTIYF
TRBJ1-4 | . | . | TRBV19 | TGTGCCAGTAGTGCGACAGGTCATGAGGAAAAACTGTTTTTT | CASSATGHEEKLFF
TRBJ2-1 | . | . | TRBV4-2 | TGTGCCAGCAGCCAAGAGTCGGCTAGCGCTTTTGAGCAGTTCTTC | CASSQESASAFEQFF
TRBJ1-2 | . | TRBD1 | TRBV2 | TGTGCCAGCAATGGACGGACAGGGACCTATGGCTACACCTTC | CASNGRTGTYGYTF
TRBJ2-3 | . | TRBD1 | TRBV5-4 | TGTGCCAGCAGCTTTAGGACAGGGGTCACAGATACGCAGTATTTT | CASSFRTGVTDTQYF
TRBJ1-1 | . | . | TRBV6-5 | TGTGCCAGCAGTTACGATACAGGGCCAGGTGGGGCTTTCTTT | CASSYDTGPGGAFF
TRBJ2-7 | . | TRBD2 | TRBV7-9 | TGTGCCAGCAGCGAAAACAGCGGGAGAAACGAGCAGTACTTC | CASSENSGRNEQYF
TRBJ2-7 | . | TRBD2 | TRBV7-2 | TGTGCCAGCAGCTTAGGACTAGCGGGAAGAGGGCAGTACTTC | CASSLGLAGRGQYF
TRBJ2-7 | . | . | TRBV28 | TGTGCCAGCAGTTTTTCCTTTGTCTCCTACGAGCAGTACTTC | CASSFSFVSYEQYF
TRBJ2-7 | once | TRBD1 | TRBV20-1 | TGCAGTGCTAGTGGTCCCGGGACAGGGACCGAGCAGTACTTC | CSASGPGTGTEQYF
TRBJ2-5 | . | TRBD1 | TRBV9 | TGTGCCAGCAGCGAGGGGACAGGGGGTCAAGAGACCCAGTACTTC | CASSEGTGGQETQYF
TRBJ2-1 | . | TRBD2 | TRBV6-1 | TGTGCCAGCAGTTTAGCGGGAGGCAATGAGCAGTTCTTC | CASSLAGGNEQFF
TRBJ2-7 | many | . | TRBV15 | TGTGCCACCAGCAGAGATTTCTCGTCGGAGGGGGCTTCCTACGAGCAGTACTTC | CATSRDFSSEGASYEQYF